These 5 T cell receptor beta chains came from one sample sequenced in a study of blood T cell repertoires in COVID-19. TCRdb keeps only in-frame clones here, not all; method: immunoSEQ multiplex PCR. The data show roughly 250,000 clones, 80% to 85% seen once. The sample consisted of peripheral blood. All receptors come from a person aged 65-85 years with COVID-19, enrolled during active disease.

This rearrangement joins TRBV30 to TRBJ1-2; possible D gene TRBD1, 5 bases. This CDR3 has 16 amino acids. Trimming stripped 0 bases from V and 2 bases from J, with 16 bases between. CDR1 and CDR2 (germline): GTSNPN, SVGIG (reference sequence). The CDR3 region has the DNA TGTGCCTGGAGTGTAGACCGGGGGATCCAGAACTATGGCTACACCTTC. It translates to CAWSVDRGIQNYGYTF.

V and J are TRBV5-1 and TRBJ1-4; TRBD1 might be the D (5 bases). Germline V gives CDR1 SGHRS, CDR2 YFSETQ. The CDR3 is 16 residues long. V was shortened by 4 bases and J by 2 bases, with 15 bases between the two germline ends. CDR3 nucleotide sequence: TGCGCCAGCAGCGGGGCTGCGGGGACCACTAATGAAAAACTGTTTTTT. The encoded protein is CASSGAAGTTNEKLFF. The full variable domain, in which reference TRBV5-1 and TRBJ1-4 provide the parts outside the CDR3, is KAGVTQTPRYLIKTRGQQVTLSCSPISGHRSVSWYQQTPGQGLQFLFEYFSETQRNKGNFPGRFSGRQFSNSRSEMNVSTLELGDSALYLCASSGAAGTTNEKLFFGSGTQLSVL.

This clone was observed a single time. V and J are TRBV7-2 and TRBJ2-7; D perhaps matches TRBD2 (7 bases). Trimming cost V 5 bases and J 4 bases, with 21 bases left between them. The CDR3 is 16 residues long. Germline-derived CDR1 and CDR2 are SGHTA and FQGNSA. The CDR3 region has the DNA TGTGCCAGCAGCCCCCCGGGGGGTACAGGGAGATACGAGCAGTACTTC. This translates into CASSPPGGTGRYEQYF.

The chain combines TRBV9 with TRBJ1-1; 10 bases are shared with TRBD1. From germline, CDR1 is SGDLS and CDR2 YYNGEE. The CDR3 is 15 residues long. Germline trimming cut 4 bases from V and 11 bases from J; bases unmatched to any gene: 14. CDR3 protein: CASSLNPGQGSPAFF. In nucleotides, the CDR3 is TGTGCCAGCAGCTTAAATCCGGGACAGGGGAGTCCGGCTTTCTTT. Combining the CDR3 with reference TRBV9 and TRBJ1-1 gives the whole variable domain DSGVTQTPKHLITATGQRVTLRCSPRSGDLSVYWYQQSLDQGLQFLIQYYNGEERAKGNILERFSAQQFPDLHSELNLSSLELGDSALYFCASSLNPGQGSPAFFGQGTRLTVV.

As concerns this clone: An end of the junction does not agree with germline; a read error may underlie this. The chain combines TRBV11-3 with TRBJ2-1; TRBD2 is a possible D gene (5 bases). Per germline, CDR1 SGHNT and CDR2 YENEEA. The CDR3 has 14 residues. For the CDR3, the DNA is TGTGCCAGCAGCCTAGAACGGGGCTACAATGAGCAGTTCTTC. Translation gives CASSLERGYNEQFF.